The source of this TCR beta chain is a study of blood T cell repertoires in COVID-19. Study-wide context: Acute and convalescent COVID-19 specimens originated in the United States, Italy and Spain. T cells, B-cell-depleted T cells, or PBMCs supplied cDNA or gDNA.

Original data processing: How many nucleated cells were present was estimated from reference gene primer amplification. Only in-frame clones appear in the TCRdb table, and some are missing; sequencing was by immunoSEQ multiplex PCR. For V, J and clone size, that table is used; D and trimming come from the DNA. The table records around 130,000 clones, about four fifths of them present only once. This clone was counted only a few times. The CDR3 sequence is 14 residues long. Trimming at V came to 4 bases and at J to 3 bases, leaving 2 bases not matched to a gene. Germline V gives CDR1 MNHEY, CDR2 SVGEGT.

This TCR derives from a man older than 75 with acute or convalescent COVID-19. The sequencing input was peripheral blood. The chain uses TRBV6-2 or TRBV6-3 and TRBJ2-2, with 7 bases fitting TRBD1. CDR3 region: CASSSGGDTGELFF. The CDR3, as DNA: TGTGCCAGCAGTTCAGGGGGAGACACCGGGGAGCTGTTTTTT.